In its sample, the clone carrying this T cell receptor beta chain was seen once. What it recognizes is unknown. The data originate from a study of CD8+ T cells in alopecia areata. Whole-study results and caveats: Clonality was higher in lesional than normal scalp, especially in alopecia totalis/universalis.

This CDR3 spans 17 amino acids. CDR1 SGHTA and CDR2 FQGNSA come from the germline V gene. V lost 4 bases, J lost 1 base, and 8 bases stayed unmatched. Investigators isolated RNA and reverse transcribed it into cDNA to act as the sequencing template. The assay was immunoSEQ multiplex PCR, and TCRdb's table has in-frame clones only and misses some. The profile covers tens of thousands of clones, with around two thirds appearing a single time and 18% taken by the ten largest. The study team obtained lesional scalp punch biopsies and peripheral blood from alopecia areata patients. Sorted populations comprised CD4+ and CD8+ T cells obtained from PBMCs.

The sequence came from a human donor with alopecia areata. What was sequenced was NKG2D-high CD8+ T cells sorted from blood. The genes are TRBV7-2 and TRBJ2-5; 11 bases are shared with TRBD2. Written as DNA, the CDR3 is TGTGCCAGCAGCTCCCAGGGACTAGCGGCGAGCCAAGAGACCCAGTACTTC. It yields the protein CASSSQGLAASQETQYF.